One and the same sample provided the 27 T cell receptor beta chains below, sequenced in a study of CD8+ T cells in alopecia areata (dated by TCRdb to 2017 to 2018). Library prep was done by the immunoSEQ multiplex PCR assay. RNA was extracted from all samples and reverse transcribed into cDNA, which served as template for TCR sequencing. In its TCRdb copy, this immuneACCESS table keeps in-frame sequences only and misses some clones. Where compared with another copy, unresolved V genes explain less than half of these, and the others have no known cause. Counted in this sample were around 250,000 clones; 65% to 70% of them appeared once. 1% to 1.5% of the sample belongs to the ten largest clones. The sample's time point label, in plain terms: baseline before oral tofacitinib. Sequences were derived from CD4+ T cells sorted from blood, sampled at week 0. These receptors all stem from a human donor with alopecia areata.

This chain links TRBV2 with TRBJ1-5; 8 nucleotides line up with TRBD1. The germline gives CDR1 SNHLY, CDR2 FYNNEI. The CDR3 has 13 amino acids. Trimming cost V 11 bases and J 5 bases; bases outside gene matches: 8. As DNA, the CDR3 is TGTGCCGGAGGACAGGGTCAGTATCAGCCCCAGCATTTT. As protein: CAGGQGQYQPQHF.

This chain's CDR3 is CASSVFDRGYGYTF. The CDR3 coding sequence is TGTGCCAGCAGCGTATTCGACAGGGGTTATGGCTACACCTTC. The chain recombines TRBV9 with TRBJ1-2; 8 bases are shared with TRBD1. The trim removed 1 base at V and 5 bases at J, leaving 4 bases unmatched. Germline V gene data show CDR1 as SGDLS and CDR2 as YYNGEE. This CDR3 region has 14 residues.

This rearrangement joins TRBV30 to TRBJ2-3; the D is unclear. The germline V gene encodes CDR1 GTSNPN and CDR2 SVGIG (reference sequence). Trimming took 0 bases from V and 6 from J, leaving 7 bases between them. The CDR3 covers 12 residues. The CDR3 sequence is CAWSVSEDTQYF. Here the CDR3 DNA reads TGTGCCTGGAGTGTATCTGAGGATACGCAGTATTTT. The full variable domain, its missing parts supplied by reference TRBV30 and TRBJ2-3, is SQTIHQWPATLVQPVGSPLSLECTVEGTSNPNLYWYRQAAGRGLQLLFYSVGIGQISSEVPQNLSASRPQDRQFILSSKKLLLSDSGFYLCAWSVSEDTQYFGPGTRLTVL.

This clone was counted between two and nine times. The chain is built from TRBV6-6 and TRBJ2-4; 9 nucleotides line up with TRBD1. Germline V CDR1 and CDR2: MNHNY, SVGAGI (reference sequence). With V trimmed by 8 bases and J by 11 bases, 13 bases remained unmatched. The CDR3 is 14 residues long. CDR3 amino acids: CASRLPGQGIVQYF. The CDR3 coding sequence is TGTGCCAGCCGACTACCGGGACAGGGTATAGTTCAGTACTTC.

For this clone: Other DNA sequences in this specimen translate into the identical CDR3. The chain recombines TRBV30 with TRBJ2-7; TRBD1 is a possible D gene (6 bases). Between the trimmed V and J ends, which lost 1 base and 3 bases, there was a span of 7 bases. CDR1 GTSNPN and CDR2 SVGIG come from the germline V gene (reference sequence). The CDR3 loop spans 12 amino acids. The chain's CDR3 is CAWSEGVYEQYF. The CDR3 DNA is TGTGCCTGGAGTGAGGGGGTCTACGAGCAGTACTTC. Looking up the rest from reference TRBV30 and TRBJ2-7 gives the full variable domain: SQTIHQWPATLVQPVGSPLSLECTVEGTSNPNLYWYRQAAGRGLQLLFYSVGIGQISSEVPQNLSASRPQDRQFILSSKKLLLSDSGFYLCAWSEGVYEQYFGPGTRLTVT.

The chain has TRBV5-1 and TRBJ2-7, with D possibly TRBD2 on 6 matching bases. CDR3 length: 15 residues. Germline-derived CDR1 and CDR2 are SGHRS and YFSETQ. Trimming took off 4 bases at V and 0 bases at J, with 14 bases between the two ends. CDR3 in amino acids: CASSPGRGFSYEQYF. CDR3 sequence (DNA): TGCGCCAGCAGCCCAGGGCGGGGCTTCTCCTACGAGCAGTACTTC.

The V gene is TRBV5-1, the J gene TRBJ2-7, with D unresolved. The V gene's germline CDR1 is SGHRS and CDR2 YFSETQ. This CDR3 contains 14 residues. V lost 5 bases to trimming and J lost 0 bases, with 12 bases between them. DNA for the CDR3: TGCGCCAGCAGTTCCACAGCCTCCTCCTACGAGCAGTACTTC. It yields the protein CASSSTASSYEQYF.

J is TRBJ1-4 and V is TRBV5-6; D remains ambiguous. V lost 4 bases and J 8 bases, leaving 9 bases between the germline ends. The germline gives CDR1 SGHDT, CDR2 YYEEEE. This CDR3 comprises 12 residues. CDR3: CASSRPGEKLFF. The CDR3 DNA sequence: TGTGCCAGCAGCAGGCCCGGGGAAAAACTGTTTTTT.

The table lists this clone with a few counts. The chain links TRBV30 to TRBJ1-1; 9 bases agree with TRBD1. Germline V gene lookup returns CDR1 GTSNPN and CDR2 SVGIG (reference sequence). The ends lost 3 bases at V and 8 bases at J; junction bases unmatched: 10. CDR3 length: 14 residues. DNA of the CDR3: TGTGCCTGGAGCCCCGGGACAGGGCGAGGGGAAGCTTTCTTT. Translating gives CAWSPGTGRGEAFF.

V and J are TRBV5-4 and TRBJ2-5; D ambiguous. The CDR3 runs to 14 residues. V lost 3 bases, J lost 2 bases, and 11 bases lay in between. The germline CDR1 and CDR2 sequences are SGHNT and YYREEE (reference sequence). The CDR3, as DNA: TGTGCCAGCAGCTCTCAATGGGGACAAGAGACCCAGTACTTC. Amino acid sequence: CASSSQWGQETQYF. Looking up the rest from reference TRBV5-4 and TRBJ2-5 gives the full variable domain: ETGVTQSPTHLIKTRGQQVTLRCSSQSGHNTVSWYQQALGQGPQFIFQYYREEENGRGNFPPRFSGLQFPNYSSELNVNALELDDSALYLCASSSQWGQETQYFGPGTRLLVL.

The chain carries TRBV7-9 and TRBJ2-7; D gene uncertain. There are 14 residues in the CDR3. V was cut by 3 bases and J by 2 bases, with 11 bases left in between. Germline loops: CDR1 SEHNR, CDR2 FQNEAQ (reference sequence). In DNA form, the CDR3 reads TGTGCCAGCAGCTTCCCCCAGGCCGCCTACGAGCAGTACTTC. Translating it yields CASSFPQAAYEQYF.

J is TRBJ1-5 and V is TRBV4-1; 7 bases line up with TRBD1. CDR1 and CDR2 from the germline V gene are MGHRA and YSYEKL. The length of the CDR3 is 15 residues. V gave up 1 base and J gave up 4 bases; unmatched junction bases: 4. CDR3 sequence: CASSQVGQRNQPQHF. Written as DNA, the CDR3 is TGCGCCAGCAGCCAAGTGGGACAGCGAAATCAGCCCCAGCATTTT.

The CDR3 nucleotides read TGTGCCAGCAGTGCGTTGGTCGGCTCGCTGGGAGAGCAGTACTTC. Its protein is CASSALVGSLGEQYF. The V and J genes are TRBV27 and TRBJ2-7; D uncertain. Between the trimmed V and J ends, which lost 5 bases and 7 bases, there was a span of 21 bases. From germline, CDR1 is MNHEY and CDR2 SMNVEV (reference sequence). The CDR3 is made up of 15 amino acids.

This chain joins TRBV7-2 and TRBJ2-1, with no clear D. CDR1 SGHTA and CDR2 FQGNSA come from the germline V gene. This CDR3 is built from 11 residues. V was clipped by 1 base and J by 7 bases, with 2 bases between them. Written as DNA, the CDR3 is TGTGCCAGCAGCTTAGTGAATGAGCAGTTCTTC. Translating gives CASSLVNEQFF.

The V and J genes are TRBV15 and TRBJ2-2; D is unresolved. The length of the CDR3 is 15 residues. Germline V gene sequence: CDR1 LNHNV, CDR2 YYDKDF (reference sequence). With 0 bases removed from V and 5 bases from J, the gap between germline ends came to 10 bases. The CDR3 here is CATSRDLTRTGELFF. CDR3 in DNA: TGTGCCACCAGCAGAGATCTAACCCGAACCGGGGAGCTGTTTTTT. The whole variable domain, filled in from reference TRBV15 and TRBJ2-2, reads DAMVIQNPRYQVTQFGKPVTLSCSQTLNHNVMYWYQQKSSQAPKLLFHYYDKDFNNEADTPDNFQSRRPNTSFCFLDIRSPGLGDTAMYLCATSRDLTRTGELFFGEGSRLTVL.

The chain joins TRBV5-1 to TRBJ2-1; D is uncertain. Germline V gives CDR1 SGHRS, CDR2 YFSETQ. The germline V and J ends were trimmed by 0 bases and 4 bases, with 5 bases remaining between them. CDR3 length equals 13 residues. The CDR3 region has the DNA TGCGCCAGCAGCTTGGAGCAGTACAATGAGCAGTTCTTC. This codes for CASSLEQYNEQFF.

J is TRBJ2-7 and V is TRBV30, with D possibly TRBD2 on 6 matching bases. The CDR3 has 14 residues. The V and J ends lost 1 base and 3 bases respectively, with 13 bases between them. Germline V gene data show CDR1 as GTSNPN and CDR2 as SVGIG (reference sequence). CDR3: CAWSGMGSGYEQYF. CDR3 sequence (DNA): TGTGCCTGGAGTGGAATGGGTAGCGGCTACGAGCAGTACTTC.

Concerning this clone: The germline gene is not matched at one end of the junction; a read error may be the cause. The CDR3 DNA is TGTGCCAGCAGTGAATATCACCGGTCGGGGAACTTT. Translation gives CASSEYHRSGNF. The chain employs TRBV25-1 and TRBJ1-1; D gene unclear. Germline CDR1 reads MGHDK; CDR2 reads SYGVNS. The CDR3 has 12 amino acids.

V gene TRBV6-5 combines with J gene TRBJ2-7; D may correspond to TRBD1 or TRBD2 (5 bases each). V was shortened by 6 bases and J by 4 bases, with 7 bases between the two germline ends. Looked up from germline, CDR1 is MNHEY and CDR2 is SVGAGI. The CDR3 is 11 amino acids. In DNA form, the CDR3 reads TGTGCCAGCAGCTGGGGGTACGAGCAGTACTTC. It yields the protein CASSWGYEQYF.

The genes are TRBV5-6 and TRBJ2-5; the D is unclear. The germline V and J ends were trimmed by 4 bases and 4 bases, with 11 bases remaining between them. The length of the CDR3 is 13 residues. In germline, CDR1 is SGHDT, CDR2 YYEEEE. Here the CDR3 DNA reads TGTGCCAGCAGCATCCGGGTGATAGAGACCCAGTACTTC. This translates into CASSIRVIETQYF.

This chain uses TRBV29-1 with TRBJ1-2; 8 nucleotides line up with TRBD1. Germline trimming cut 4 bases from V and 0 bases from J; bases unmatched to any gene: 4. Germline CDR1 and CDR2: SQVTM and ANQGSEA. The CDR3 extends over 14 amino acids. The CDR3 sequence is CSVGQGTTNYGYTF. In DNA form, the CDR3 reads TGCAGCGTTGGACAGGGGACCACTAACTATGGCTACACCTTC.

The chain carries TRBV29-1 and TRBJ2-3, with TRBD2 matching over 10 bases. Looked up from germline, CDR1 is SQVTM and CDR2 is ANQGSEA. The CDR3 runs 14 residues. Germline trimming cut 4 bases from V and 3 bases from J; bases unmatched to any gene: 4. CDR3 amino acids: CSVAAGGLTDTQYF. CDR3 coding DNA: TGCAGCGTTGCAGCGGGGGGGCTTACAGATACGCAGTATTTT.

The chain joins TRBV12-5 to TRBJ1-1; 9 positions agree with TRBD1. Trimming took 6 bases from V and 3 from J; bases not matched to a gene: 11. Germline CDR1 LGHNT, CDR2 FRNRAP. The CDR3 extends over 16 amino acids. CDR3 bases: TGTGCTAGTGGAGTCGGGACAGGGTATCAGGACACTGAAGCTTTCTTT. This gives the protein CASGVGTGYQDTEAFF.

This clone was recorded once. The chain carries TRBV2 and TRBJ2-7, with 9 bases aligning to TRBD1. The CDR3 loop spans 12 amino acids. Germline V gene sequence: CDR1 SNHLY, CDR2 FYNNEI. V shed 8 bases, J shed 4 bases, and the junction held 3 bases outside the gene matches. CDR3 sequence (DNA): TGTGCCAGCCGACAGGGGGTTTACGAGCAGTACTTC. Its translation is CASRQGVYEQYF.

The V and J genes are TRBV9 and TRBJ2-7, with TRBD1 matching over 10 bases. The CDR3 has 16 amino acids. Germline V CDR1 and CDR2: SGDLS, YYNGEE. With V trimmed by 0 bases and J by 3 bases, 6 bases remained unmatched. The CDR3: CASSVGTGQGYYEQYF. In nucleotides, the CDR3 is TGTGCCAGCAGCGTAGGGACGGGACAGGGGTACTACGAGCAGTACTTC. Full variable domain (remainder filled in from reference TRBV9 and TRBJ2-7): DSGVTQTPKHLITATGQRVTLRCSPRSGDLSVYWYQQSLDQGLQFLIQYYNGEERAKGNILERFSAQQFPDLHSELNLSSLELGDSALYFCASSVGTGQGYYEQYFGPGTRLTVT.

The chain carries TRBV9 and TRBJ1-2; D not resolved. This CDR3 comprises 13 residues. Per the germline V gene, CDR1 is SGDLS and CDR2 is YYNGEE. The V and J ends lost 0 bases and 4 bases respectively, with 7 bases between them. CDR3 sequence reads: CASSVDGLYGYTF. The CDR3, as DNA: TGTGCCAGCAGCGTAGACGGCCTCTATGGCTACACCTTC.

The V gene is TRBV29-1, the J gene TRBJ1-2; no firm D call. The V end lost 2 bases, the J end lost 4 bases, and 11 bases lay between the germline ends. Germline V gene sequence: CDR1 SQVTM, CDR2 ANQGSEA. This CDR3 is 13 amino acids long. CDR3 in amino acids: CSVEPPGSYGYTF. CDR3 nucleotide sequence: TGCAGCGTTGAACCCCCGGGGTCCTATGGCTACACCTTC.